Below are 18 T cell receptor beta chains sequenced from a single sample in a study of T cell responses to AZD1222 COVID-19 vaccine. Profiled with immunoSEQ multiplex PCR; TCRdb holds only in-frame clones, not every one. The sample has 150,000 to 200,000 clones, approximately 91% seen once. Sample: peripheral blood, taken on day 0 of AZD1222 vaccination. These receptors all stem from an adult in good health.

The V call is TRBV4-1, the J call TRBJ1-1, with 7 bases fitting TRBD1. The CDR3 has 16 amino acids. V lost 4 bases to trimming and J lost 3 bases; unmatched junction nucleotides: 11. Germline assignment: CDR1 MGHRA and CDR2 YSYEKL. DNA of the CDR3: TGCGCCAGCAGCCCCCGGGTGGGACAGCGGGACACTGAAGCTTTCTTT. As protein: CASSPRVGQRDTEAFF.

V is TRBV6-4 and J is TRBJ2-1; tentative D call: TRBD1 (6 bases). This CDR3 is 14 amino acids long. Trimming left V 3 bases short and J 9 bases short, with 15 bases between. In germline, CDR1 is MRHNA, CDR2 SNTAGT. The CDR3 loop reads CASSEGAERGEQFF. The CDR3 DNA sequence: TGTGCCAGCAGTGAGGGGGCGGAACGGGGTGAGCAGTTCTTC.

The gene calls are TRBV28 and TRBJ1-2; D gene ambiguous. CDR1 MDHEN and CDR2 SYDVKM come from the germline V gene. V lost 3 bases and J 0 bases, leaving 8 bases between the germline ends. The CDR3 runs 14 residues. Here the CDR3 reads CASSFGDANYGYTF. The CDR3 DNA reads as TGTGCCAGCAGTTTCGGGGATGCTAACTATGGCTACACCTTC.

V usage is TRBV27 and J usage is TRBJ1-3; TRBD1 aligns across 12 bases. The germline V gene has CDR1 MNHEY and CDR2 SMNVEV (reference sequence). This CDR3 comprises 15 residues. V gave up 4 bases and J gave up 7 bases; unmatched junction bases: 5. Written as DNA, the CDR3 is TGTGCCAGCAGTTCTCCGGGACAGGGGGCGAACACCATATATTTT. Translating it yields CASSSPGQGANTIYF.

The rearrangement links TRBV27 to TRBJ1-1; D remains ambiguous. The germline V gene has CDR1 MNHEY and CDR2 SMNVEV (reference sequence). This CDR3 region has 13 residues. The ends were cut back, 6 bases at V and 3 bases at J, with 11 bases in the middle. CDR3 coding DNA: TGTGCCAGCAGGCCACACCAGGACACTGAAGCTTTCTTT. Protein: CASRPHQDTEAFF.

This sequence joins TRBV15 and TRBJ1-1, with a weak D call TRBD1 (5 bases). V was trimmed by 0 bases and J by 2 bases, leaving 16 bases between them. Per the germline V gene, CDR1 is LNHNV and CDR2 is YYDKDF (reference sequence). The CDR3 is 17 amino acids. The CDR3 nucleotides read TGTGCCACCAGCAGAGAGGGGCAGGGTAAGGCCAACACTGAAGCTTTCTTT. Translating gives CATSREGQGKANTEAFF.

The V call is TRBV27, the J call TRBJ2-7, with D perhaps matching TRBD2 (6 bases). This CDR3 has 14 residues. Germline V lookup: CDR1 MNHEY, CDR2 SMNVEV (reference sequence). The V gene lost 2 bases and the J gene lost 2 bases, with 10 bases spanning the gap. The DNA of the CDR3 is TGTGCCAGCAGTTTAACCGGAGGGACCTACGAGCAGTACTTC. Translated, it gives CASSLTGGTYEQYF.

V and J are TRBV6-5 and TRBJ1-6, with a tentative D call TRBD1 (5 bases). Germline V gene data show CDR1 as MNHEY and CDR2 as SVGAGI. Trimming pared 2 bases from V and 9 bases from J, leaving 11 bases between. CDR3 length: 14 residues. CDR3 bases: TGTGCCAGCAGTTACACAAACAGGCTTTCACCCCTCCACTTT. Translating it yields CASSYTNRLSPLHF.

The J gene is TRBJ1-1, the V gene TRBV27, with a possible D match to TRBD1 (6 bases). Per the germline V gene, CDR1 is MNHEY and CDR2 is SMNVEV (reference sequence). V was shortened by 6 bases and J by 11 bases, with 31 bases between the two germline ends. The length of the CDR3 is 17 residues. For the CDR3, the DNA is TGTGCCAGCAGAGTTACCTACCCGGGACATCGCCTAGTAAGGGCTTTCTTT. Its protein product is CASRVTYPGHRLVRAFF.

The V and J genes are TRBV30 and TRBJ1-4, with TRBD1 identical over 7 bases. The CDR3 is 15 amino acids. The junction had 9 bases not matched to a gene; V was cut back by 2 bases and J by 6 bases. Germline CDR1 is GTSNPN and CDR2 is SVGIG (reference sequence). The CDR3 DNA reads as TGTGCCTGGAGTTTTGGAGGCAGGGGGGATGAAAAACTGTTTTTT. Translating gives CAWSFGGRGDEKLFF.

This clone came up once. The chain joins TRBV6-1 to TRBJ1-1; D uncertain. The V end was cut by 1 base, the J end by 4 bases, with 7 bases between. The germline V gene has CDR1 MNHNS and CDR2 SASEGT. The CDR3 covers 13 residues. CDR3 DNA sequence: TGTGCCAGCAGTGAAGTGGGGAGCACTGAAGCTTTCTTT. The encoded protein is CASSEVGSTEAFF.

CDR3 DNA: TGTGCCAGCAGCGTAGGGGGCAGGCCCCCTATGGACGAGCAGTACTTC. Protein: CASSVGGRPPMDEQYF. The chain recombines TRBV9 with TRBJ2-7, with D possibly matching TRBD1 (5 bases). The CDR3 is 16 amino acids. V was cut by 0 bases and J by 5 bases, with 18 bases left in between. Germline values: CDR1 SGDLS, CDR2 YYNGEE.

V usage is TRBV6-5 and J usage is TRBJ2-2, with 7 bases lining up with TRBD2. With 6 bases clipped from V and 2 bases from J, the junction kept 6 bases outside the gene matches. This CDR3 region has 15 residues. CDR1 and CDR2 (germline): MNHEY, SVGAGI. CDR3 nucleotides: TGTGCCAGCAGATTACAGCGGGAAAACACCGGGGAGCTGTTTTTT. Residues: CASRLQRENTGELFF.

V usage is TRBV6-6 and J usage is TRBJ1-6; D might be TRBD1 (5 bases). CDR1 is MNHNY, CDR2 SVGAGI, per germline (reference sequence). V dropped 2 bases and J dropped 10 bases, with 9 bases sitting between them. The CDR3 extends over 13 amino acids. The CDR3 sequence is CASSYAGQSPLHF. The CDR3 nucleotides are TGTGCCAGCAGTTACGCAGGGCAGTCACCCCTCCACTTT.

This clone has only one observation. This chain connects TRBV5-5 to TRBJ1-2; D gene ambiguous. From germline, CDR1 is SGHKS and CDR2 YYEKEE (reference sequence). The V end lost 0 bases, the J end lost 4 bases, and 10 bases lay between the germline ends. The CDR3 is made up of 14 amino acids. The CDR3 is CASSLGEVGYGYTF. The CDR3 coding sequence is TGTGCCAGCAGCTTGGGGGAGGTCGGCTATGGCTACACCTTC. Full variable domain (rest looked up from reference TRBV5-5 and TRBJ1-2): DAGVTQSPTHLIKTRGQQVTLRCSPISGHKSVSWYQQVLGQGPQFIFQYYEKEERGRGNFPDRFSARQFPNYSSELNVNALLLGDSALYLCASSLGEVGYGYTFGSGTRLTVV.

The rearrangement uses TRBV5-1 and TRBJ2-7, with 9 positions matching TRBD1. After removal of 4 bases from V and 5 bases from J, the junction contained 7 bases not matched to a gene. The CDR3 consists of 14 residues. CDR1 is SGHRS and CDR2 is YFSETQ in the germline V gene. The CDR3 is CASSTGDRAHEQYF. For the CDR3, the DNA is TGCGCCAGCAGCACAGGGGACAGGGCCCACGAGCAGTACTTC.

The table lists this clone with a count of one. This chain uses TRBV19 with TRBJ1-6; D is undetermined. The CDR3 loop spans 16 amino acids. V gave up 7 bases and J gave up 2 bases, with 15 bases separating them. CDR1 LNHDA and CDR2 SQIVND come from the germline V gene (reference sequence). CDR3 sequence (DNA): TGTGCCAGTATCGCCATCCGGGTCACCTATAATTCACCCCTCCACTTT. It encodes CASIAIRVTYNSPLHF.

This clone was seen a few times. The V call is TRBV28, the J call TRBJ1-1, with TRBD1 matching 9 bases. The V gene end was trimmed by 6 bases and the J gene end by 6 bases; junction bases not matched to a gene: 11. Germline V CDR1 and CDR2: MDHEN, SYDVKM. This CDR3 contains 15 residues. The CDR3 nucleotides read TGTGCCAGCAGCCCTCCGGGGGGACAGGGCCCTGAAGCTTTCTTT. This encodes CASSPPGGQGPEAFF.